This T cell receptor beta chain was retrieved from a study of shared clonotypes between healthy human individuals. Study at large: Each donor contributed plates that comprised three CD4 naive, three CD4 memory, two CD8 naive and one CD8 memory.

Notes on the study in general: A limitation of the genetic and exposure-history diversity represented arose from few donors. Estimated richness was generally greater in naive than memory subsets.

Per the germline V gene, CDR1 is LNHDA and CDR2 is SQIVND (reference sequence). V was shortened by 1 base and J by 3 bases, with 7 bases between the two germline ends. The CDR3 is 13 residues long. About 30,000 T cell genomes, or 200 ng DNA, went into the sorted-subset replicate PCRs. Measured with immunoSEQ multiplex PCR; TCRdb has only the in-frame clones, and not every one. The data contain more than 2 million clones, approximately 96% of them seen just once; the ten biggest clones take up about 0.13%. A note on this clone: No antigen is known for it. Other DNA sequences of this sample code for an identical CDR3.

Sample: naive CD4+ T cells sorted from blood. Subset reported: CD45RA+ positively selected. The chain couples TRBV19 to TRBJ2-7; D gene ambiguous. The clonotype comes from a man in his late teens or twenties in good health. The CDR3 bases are TGTGCCAGTAGTATAGGGGCTAGCTACGAGCAGTACTTC. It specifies CASSIGASYEQYF.